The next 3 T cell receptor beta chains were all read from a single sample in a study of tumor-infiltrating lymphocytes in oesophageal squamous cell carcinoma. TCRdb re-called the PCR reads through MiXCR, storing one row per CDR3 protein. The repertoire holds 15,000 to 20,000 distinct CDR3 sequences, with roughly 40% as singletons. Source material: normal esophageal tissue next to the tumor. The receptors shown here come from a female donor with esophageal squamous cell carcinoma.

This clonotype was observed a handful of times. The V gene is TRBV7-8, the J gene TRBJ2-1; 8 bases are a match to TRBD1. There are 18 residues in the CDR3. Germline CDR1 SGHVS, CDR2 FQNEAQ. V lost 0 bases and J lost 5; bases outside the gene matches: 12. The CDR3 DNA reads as TGTGCCAGCAGCTTAGCACACCCTCGGGACAGGAGAAACAATGAGCAGTTCTTC. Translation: CASSLAHPRDRRNNEQFF.

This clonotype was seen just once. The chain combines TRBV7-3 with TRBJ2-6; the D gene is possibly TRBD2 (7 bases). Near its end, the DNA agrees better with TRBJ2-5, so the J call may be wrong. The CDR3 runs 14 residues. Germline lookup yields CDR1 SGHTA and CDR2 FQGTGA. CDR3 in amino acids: CASSLNGGQETQYF. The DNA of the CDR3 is TGTGCCAGCAGCTTAAACGGGGGGCAGGAGACCCAGTACTTC.

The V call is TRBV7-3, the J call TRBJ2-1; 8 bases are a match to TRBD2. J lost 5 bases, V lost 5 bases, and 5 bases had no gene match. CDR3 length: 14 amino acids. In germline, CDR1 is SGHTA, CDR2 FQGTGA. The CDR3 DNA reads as TGTGCCAGCAGCGCACCCGGGAGGGACAATGAGCAGTTCTTC. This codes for CASSAPGRDNEQFF.